One sample yielded the 27 T cell receptor beta chains listed below, sequenced in a study of blood T cells in healthy people across ages. Together with a sample-barcoded 5' primer, a J-beta primer mix was included in a second PCR lasting roughly 6 to 12 cycles. TCRdb re-called the 5' RACE reads with MiXCR, one entry per CDR3 protein. The repertoire holds more than 650,000 distinct CDR3 sequences, with roughly 25% as singletons. Another study also made use of these data, one on T cells of mothers and their children.

Sequenced sample: blood. Every receptor here comes from a boy aged 5-17 years in good health.

The rearrangement links TRBV10-3 to TRBJ2-3; perhaps TRBD1 as D (5 bases). Trimming cost V 7 bases and J 1 base, with 15 bases left between them. The germline V gene encodes CDR1 ENHRY and CDR2 SYGVKD. The length of the CDR3 is 15 residues. CDR3: CAIKGVASRTDTQYF. The CDR3 region has the DNA TGTGCCATCAAAGGGGTGGCATCCCGCACAGATACGCAGTATTTT.

The chain's CDR3 is CASNKGTHPYEQYF. In nucleotides, the CDR3 is TGTGCCAGCAATAAAGGGACTCATCCCTACGAGCAGTACTTC. The chain recombines TRBV6-5 with TRBJ2-7, with D tentatively TRBD2 (6 bases). Looked up from germline, CDR1 is MNHEY and CDR2 is SVGAGI. V lost 7 bases and J 2 bases, leaving 15 bases between the germline ends. The CDR3 covers 14 residues.

The chain carries TRBV12-3 or TRBV12-4 and TRBJ1-5; D may be TRBD1 (6 bases). This CDR3 has 12 residues. The ends were cut back, 6 bases at V and 5 bases at J, with 8 bases in the middle. The CDR3 nucleotides are TGTGCCAGCAGGGACAGTTATCAGCCCCAGCATTTT. It yields the protein CASRDSYQPQHF.

The chain couples TRBV10-2 to TRBJ1-1; no firm D call. In germline, CDR1 is WSHSY, CDR2 SAAADI. Trimming shortened V by 3 bases and J by 8 bases, and 16 bases separated the two germline ends. The CDR3 is 14 residues long. CDR3 bases: TGCGCCAGCAGTGATTCGCGGGGTTATCTGGAAGCTTTCTTT. Its translation is CASSDSRGYLEAFF.

Only a few counts were recorded for this clonotype. J is TRBJ2-1 and V is TRBV4-1, with 10 bases aligning to TRBD2. V dropped 4 bases and J dropped 5; count of bases not matched to a gene: 5. CDR3 length equals 15 residues. Germline CDR1 MGHRA, CDR2 YSYEKL. The CDR3 region has the DNA TGCGCCAGCAGCCTTTGGACTAGCGGAAACAATGAGCAGTTCTTC. This codes for CASSLWTSGNNEQFF.

This clonotype was seen a few times. The rearrangement links TRBV29-1 to TRBJ2-6, with D perhaps matching TRBD2 (6 bases). This CDR3 has 15 amino acids. CDR1 and CDR2 (germline): SQVTM, ANQGSEA. Trimming stripped 0 bases from V and 2 bases from J, with 8 bases between. For the CDR3, the DNA is TGCAGCGTTGAAGACAGGAGGGCTGGGGCCAACGTCCTGACTTTC. It translates to CSVEDRRAGANVLTF.

In DNA, the CDR3 is TGTGCCAGCACTTCGACACAGGGCCAGGAGGAAAAACTGTTTTTT. Amino acids: CASTSTQGQEEKLFF. The chain joins TRBV7-9 to TRBJ1-4; D might be TRBD1 (6 bases). Trimming cost V 7 bases and J 8 bases, with 20 bases left between them. The V gene's germline CDR1 is SEHNR and CDR2 FQNEAQ (reference sequence). The CDR3 length is 15 residues.

This clonotype was counted a few times. The chain uses TRBV9 and TRBJ1-2, with D possibly TRBD1 on 6 matching bases. Germline CDR1 SGDLS, CDR2 YYNGEE. V was clipped by 4 bases and J by 5 bases, with 15 bases between them. The CDR3 covers 14 residues. The DNA for the CDR3 is TGTGCCAGCAGCTCCCAAGGGACAAATTATGGCTACACCTTC. Encoded protein: CASSSQGTNYGYTF.

This rearrangement joins TRBV2 to TRBJ2-3; TRBD1 agrees at 10 bases. The CDR3 totals 16 residues. The junction had 10 bases not matched to a gene; V was cut back by 5 bases and J by 5 bases. Germline assignment: CDR1 SNHLY and CDR2 FYNNEI. The chain's CDR3 is CASSSRTGGRGDTQYF. CDR3 nucleotide sequence: TGTGCCAGCAGTTCCCGGACAGGGGGTCGCGGAGATACGCAGTATTTT.

DNA of the CDR3: TGTGCCAGCAGCTCCCAAGGGACAGGGGTTTATAGCAATCAGCCCCAGCATTTT. It codes for CASSSQGTGVYSNQPQHF. The J gene is TRBJ1-5, the V gene TRBV13; 10 bases match TRBD1. Germline V gene lookup returns CDR1 PRHDT and CDR2 FYEKMQ (reference sequence). The CDR3 length is 18 residues. The V and J ends lost 4 bases and 0 bases, in that order; junction bases with no gene match: 9.

The DNA of the CDR3 is TGTGCCAGCACAAGGGGTCAGAACGAGCAGTACTTC. Encoded protein: CASTRGQNEQYF. This sequence joins TRBV28 and TRBJ2-1; possible D gene TRBD1, 5 bases. The J call could be wrong; TRBJ2-7 is a better fit for the DNA end. Germline assignment: CDR1 MDHEN and CDR2 SYDVKM. The CDR3 has 12 residues.

This clonotype was observed a handful of times. The chain combines TRBV10-3 with TRBJ2-5; D is undetermined. In germline, CDR1 is ENHRY, CDR2 SYGVKD. The CDR3 totals 15 residues. V lost 2 bases and J lost 3, with 13 bases in between. The CDR3 loop reads CAISEGQVEEETQYF. CDR3 DNA sequence: TGTGCCATCAGTGAGGGGCAGGTAGAGGAAGAGACCCAGTACTTC.

The chain recombines TRBV10-3 with TRBJ2-5, with 8 bases identical to TRBD1. Trimming at V came to 6 bases and at J to 3 bases, leaving 6 bases not matched to a gene. The CDR3 length is 14 residues. Germline CDR1 and CDR2: ENHRY and SYGVKD. The CDR3 spells CAIREAGGEETQYF. The CDR3 DNA sequence: TGTGCCATCAGGGAGGCAGGGGGCGAAGAGACCCAGTACTTC.

The rearrangement uses TRBV7-6 and TRBJ2-3; 7 nucleotides line up with TRBD2. Trimming removed 5 bases from V and 2 bases from J; junction bases left unmatched: 16. Germline CDR1 and CDR2: SGHVS and FNYEAQ. This CDR3 spans 18 amino acids. This CDR3 reads CASSKREKAGRYTDTQYF. CDR3 DNA: TGTGCCAGCAGCAAACGGGAGAAAGCGGGGAGATACACAGATACGCAGTATTTT.

This clonotype appeared a few times. This chain uses TRBV12-3 or TRBV12-4 with TRBJ2-4; D remains ambiguous. V shed 3 bases and J shed 15 bases, with 15 bases lying between them. The CDR3 runs 12 residues. The chain's CDR3 is CASSFQARLRYF. The DNA for the CDR3 is TGTGCCAGCAGTTTTCAGGCGAGGCTGCGGTACTTC.

This clonotype was seen a few times. CDR3 bases: TGTGCCAGCAGCTTTGATCGGGGAGATACGCAGTATTTT. This sequence encodes CASSFDRGDTQYF. V and J are TRBV7-3 and TRBJ2-3; possible D gene TRBD2, 5 bases. The germline gives CDR1 SGHTA, CDR2 FQGTGA. With 3 bases removed from V and 5 bases from J, the gap between germline ends came to 9 bases. The CDR3 is 13 amino acids.

This clonotype showed up just a few times. The chain uses TRBV4-1 and TRBJ2-7; 7 bases fit TRBD2. The CDR3 runs to 17 residues. Germline V gives CDR1 MGHRA, CDR2 YSYEKL. The trim removed 1 base at V and 5 bases at J, leaving 14 bases unmatched. Here the CDR3 reads CASSQGPTGGGANEQYF. Written as DNA, the CDR3 is TGCGCCAGCAGCCAAGGACCGACTGGCGGGGGAGCAAACGAGCAGTACTTC.

This clonotype was observed a few times. This rearrangement joins TRBV7-3 to TRBJ2-5; D remains ambiguous. Trimming pared 2 bases from V and 4 bases from J, leaving 14 bases between. Germline lookup yields CDR1 SGHTA and CDR2 FQGTGA. This CDR3 contains 15 residues. The CDR3 sequence is CASSLSPLVGETQYF. CDR3 nucleotides: TGTGCCAGCAGCTTATCCCCCCTGGTGGGAGAGACCCAGTACTTC. The full variable domain, completed using reference TRBV7-3 and TRBJ2-5, is GAGVSQTPSNKVTEKGKYVELRCDPISGHTALYWYRQSLGQGPEFLIYFQGTGAADDSGLPNDRFFAVRPEGSVSTLKIQRTERGDSAVYLCASSLSPLVGETQYFGPGTRLLVL.

In this sample, this clonotype turned up many times. The chain joins TRBV5-1 to TRBJ2-5; 11 nucleotides agree with TRBD1. V shed 4 bases, J shed 3 bases, and the junction held 2 bases outside the gene matches. The V gene's germline CDR1 is SGHRS and CDR2 YFSETQ. The CDR3 is made up of 14 amino acids. As DNA, the CDR3 is TGCGCCAGCAGCCCGGGACAGGGGGAAGAGACCCAGTACTTC. Amino acids: CASSPGQGEETQYF.

The chain couples TRBV4-1 to TRBJ2-3; weak D call: TRBD2 (6 bases). Germline V gene lookup returns CDR1 MGHRA and CDR2 YSYEKL. The CDR3 runs to 15 residues. Trimming removed 7 bases at V and 3 bases at J, with 17 bases between. CDR3: CASNLGGGITDTQYF. Here the CDR3 DNA reads TGCGCCAGCAACCTAGGAGGAGGGATAACAGATACGCAGTATTTT.

The chain uses TRBV4-2 and TRBJ1-2; D not resolved. Germline V lookup: CDR1 LGHNA, CDR2 YNFKEQ. Trimming removed 5 bases from V and 4 bases from J, with 23 bases in between. This CDR3 spans 17 amino acids. The CDR3 sequence: CASSSSFVDPTAYGYTF. DNA of the CDR3: TGTGCCAGCAGCAGCTCATTTGTAGACCCGACCGCCTATGGCTACACCTTC.

This clonotype occurred a few times. The V call is TRBV25-1, the J call TRBJ2-7; D remains ambiguous. The germline V gene encodes CDR1 MGHDK and CDR2 SYGVNS. The germline V and J ends were trimmed by 3 bases and 3 bases, with 6 bases remaining between them. The CDR3 sequence is 12 residues long. Here the CDR3 reads CASSDAVYEQYF. The CDR3 bases are TGTGCCAGCAGTGACGCAGTCTACGAGCAGTACTTC.

In this sample, this clonotype turned up a few times. The gene calls are TRBV4-1 and TRBJ2-5; D may be TRBD1 (8 bases). Germline values: CDR1 MGHRA, CDR2 YSYEKL. The CDR3 loop spans 15 amino acids. Trimming cost V 1 base and J 5 bases, with 14 bases left between them. The DNA for the CDR3 is TGCGCCAGCAGCCAAGGGACAGGGAGGGTGGAGACCCAGTACTTC. Protein product: CASSQGTGRVETQYF.

This clonotype occurred a few times. DNA for the CDR3: TGCGCCAGCAGCTTGGCCGGGGTCCAAGATAATTCACCCCTCCACTTT. Translation: CASSLAGVQDNSPLHF. V gene TRBV5-1 combines with J gene TRBJ1-6; D unresolved. V was clipped by 0 bases and J by 5 bases, with 12 bases between them. CDR3 length: 16 residues. Germline V gene sequence: CDR1 SGHRS, CDR2 YFSETQ.

The CDR3 DNA sequence: TGCAGTGCTAGGGGCATGAGTAGCGGGATGGCAGATACGCAGTATTTT. Encoded protein: CSARGMSSGMADTQYF. The genes are TRBV20-1 and TRBJ2-3, with 8 nucleotides matching TRBD2. The CDR3 is 16 residues long. Germline V lookup: CDR1 DFQATT, CDR2 SNEGSKA (reference sequence). J gave up 4 bases and V 3 bases, and 12 bases lay outside the gene matches.

The chain links TRBV20-1 to TRBJ2-1; D remains unclear. The V end was cut by 3 bases, the J end by 0 bases, with 9 bases between. From germline, CDR1 is DFQATT and CDR2 SNEGSKA (reference sequence). The CDR3 is made up of 14 amino acids. The CDR3 protein is CSASLSSSYNEQFF. The DNA of the CDR3 is TGCAGTGCTAGCCTCTCGAGCTCCTACAATGAGCAGTTCTTC.

This clonotype occurred a few times. The J gene is TRBJ1-1, the V gene TRBV12-3 or TRBV12-4; TRBD1 is a possible D gene (5 bases). V lost 6 bases and J lost 8, with 19 bases in between. The CDR3 totals 14 residues. In nucleotides, the CDR3 is TGTGCCAGCAGCGGGACTCCCGTCACTCTCGAAGCTTTCTTT. Amino acid sequence: CASSGTPVTLEAFF.